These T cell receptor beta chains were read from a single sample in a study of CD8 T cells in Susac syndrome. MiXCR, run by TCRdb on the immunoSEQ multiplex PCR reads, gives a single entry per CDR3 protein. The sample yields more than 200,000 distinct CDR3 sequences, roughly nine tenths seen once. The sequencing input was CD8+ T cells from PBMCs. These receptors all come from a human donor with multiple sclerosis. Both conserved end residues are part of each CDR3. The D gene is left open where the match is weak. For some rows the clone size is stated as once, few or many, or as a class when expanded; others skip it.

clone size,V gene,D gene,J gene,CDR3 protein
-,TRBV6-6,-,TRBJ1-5,CASRRVPNQPQHF
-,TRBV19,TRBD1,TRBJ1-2,CASSIPDDRGYGYTF
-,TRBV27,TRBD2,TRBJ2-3,CASSSFPGLAGSPDTQYF
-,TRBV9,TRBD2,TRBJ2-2,CASSPDPSGALGGELFF
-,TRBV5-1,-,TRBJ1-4,CASSFWGYEGTNEKLFF
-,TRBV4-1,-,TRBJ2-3,CASSQAGLLQYF
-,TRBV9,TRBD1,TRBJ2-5,CASSVTGESETQYF
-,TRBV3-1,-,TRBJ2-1,CASSQAGDLPYNEQFF
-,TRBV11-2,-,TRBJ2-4,CASSLEGVGTEYYLAKNIQYF
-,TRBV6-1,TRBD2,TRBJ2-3,CASRPEGGGFSSDTQYF
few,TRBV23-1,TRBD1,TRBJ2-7,CASSQSGTDRTYEQYF
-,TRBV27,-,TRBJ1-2,CASSTGPRGGYTF
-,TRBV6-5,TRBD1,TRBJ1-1,CASSIQTGGTEAFF
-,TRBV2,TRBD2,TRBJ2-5,CASSEGLAGEIQETQYF
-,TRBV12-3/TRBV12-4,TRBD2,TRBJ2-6,CASRRIGASGGRGANVLTF
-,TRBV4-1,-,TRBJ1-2,CASSQDRWLEGPNYGYTF
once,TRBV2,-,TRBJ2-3,CASSEALSRGADTQYF
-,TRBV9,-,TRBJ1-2,CASSNPDGYTF
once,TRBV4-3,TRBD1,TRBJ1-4,CASSQGPAVGGTNEKLFF
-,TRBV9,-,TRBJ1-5,CASSVEGGEPQHF
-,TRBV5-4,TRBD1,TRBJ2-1,CASSSGQGKVHEQFF
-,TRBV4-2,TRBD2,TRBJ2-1,CASSHGRGDNEQFF
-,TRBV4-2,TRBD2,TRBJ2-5,CASSQAGLAGQETQYF
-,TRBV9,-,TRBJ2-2,CASSVGWGTGELFF
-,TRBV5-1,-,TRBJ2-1,CASSFGVPLGVNEQFF
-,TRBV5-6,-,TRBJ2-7,CASSFDPSYEQYF
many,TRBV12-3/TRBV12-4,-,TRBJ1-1,CASSLGPNTEAFF
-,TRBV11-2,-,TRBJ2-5,CASSKRGEETQYF
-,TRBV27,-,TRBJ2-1,CASSLYGGSRRTDYNEQFF
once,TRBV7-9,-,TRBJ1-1,CASSPPGAITEAFF
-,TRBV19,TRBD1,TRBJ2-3,CASSRQGQDADTQYF
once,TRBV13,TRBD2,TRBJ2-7,CASSLDGGGCEQYF
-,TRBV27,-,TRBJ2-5,CASSSGLKQETQYF
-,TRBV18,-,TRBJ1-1,CASSPVGASAFF
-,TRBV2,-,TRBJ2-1,CASSNYGRGGRSSYNEQFF
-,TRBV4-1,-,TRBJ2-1,CASSTTGLWNEQFF
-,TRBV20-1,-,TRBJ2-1,CSARDTSDEQFF
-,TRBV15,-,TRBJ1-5,CATSRPGGSNQPQHF
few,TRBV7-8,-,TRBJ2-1,CASSSRTGSYNEQFF
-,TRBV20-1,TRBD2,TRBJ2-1,CSARGSGDYYNEQFF
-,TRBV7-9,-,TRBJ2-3,CASSSPAGKSDTQYF
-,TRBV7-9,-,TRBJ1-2,CASSTIGNHGYTF
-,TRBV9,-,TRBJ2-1,CASSASGAPADEQFF
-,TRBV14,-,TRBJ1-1,CASSQDGSGGTEAFF
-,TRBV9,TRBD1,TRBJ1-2,CASSVGTGVSFYGYTF
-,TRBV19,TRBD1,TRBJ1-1,CASSILPGQGAVAEAFF
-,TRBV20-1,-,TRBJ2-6,CSAAPTGANVLTF
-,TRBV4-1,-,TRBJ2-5,CASSHSGTPMAQETQYF
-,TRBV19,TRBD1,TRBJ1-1,CASSIKGADAEAFF
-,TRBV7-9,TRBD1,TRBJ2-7,CASSLLNPGGIYEQYF
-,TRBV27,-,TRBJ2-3,CASSLTPGPRDTQYF